The 8 T cell receptor beta chains listed next were all sequenced from one sample in a study of regulatory T cells in long-lasting Graves disease. Regarding time point: persistent/refractory GD, antithyroid drugs over 5 years with positive TRAb. RNA extracted from PBMCs served as the sequencing template. Arm-PCR of CDR3 regions and iRepertoire HTBI primers were the basis on which TCR beta libraries were built. TCRdb itself ran the multiplex PCR reads through MiXCR, one entry per CDR3 protein. The table includes 400,000 or so distinct CDR3 sequences, more than 20% detected once. Here the sequenced sample was peripheral blood mononuclear cells (PBMCs), taken when the disease was refractory, from a patient treated with antithyroid drugs. The receptors were sampled from a female donor with Graves disease.

The rearrangement links TRBV9 to TRBJ1-1, with 10 bases matching TRBD1. The CDR3 sequence is 13 residues long. Germline-derived CDR1 and CDR2 are SGDLS and YYNGEE. Losses at the gene ends were 0 bases for V and 9 bases for J; bases not matched to a gene: 2. CDR3 DNA: TGTGCCAGCAGCGTAGTGGACAGGGGGAAAGCTTTCTTT. Residues: CASSVVDRGKAFF.

The chain is built from TRBV29-1 and TRBJ2-7; 7 bases are a match to TRBD2. With V trimmed by 5 bases and J by 3 bases, 4 bases remained unmatched. In germline, CDR1 is SQVTM, CDR2 ANQGSEA. The CDR3 has 12 amino acids. The CDR3 sequence: CSVMTSSYEQYF. DNA of the CDR3: TGCAGCGTTATGACTAGCAGCTACGAGCAGTACTTC.

V is TRBV5-1 and J is TRBJ1-1; maybe TRBD1 (5 bases). The CDR3 length is 15 residues. Germline CDR1 is SGHRS and CDR2 is YFSETQ. V lost 0 bases and J 1 base, leaving 10 bases between the germline ends. For the CDR3, the DNA is TGCGCCAGCAGCTTGGTGGGGGAGGCGAACACTGAAGCTTTCTTT. Translated, it gives CASSLVGEANTEAFF.

Concerning this clonotype: One base away lies a much larger clone, so this may be a sequencing read error. The genes are TRBV12-3 or TRBV12-4 and TRBJ2-4; possibly TRBD2 for D (6 bases). This CDR3 has 14 amino acids. CDR3 nucleotide sequence: TGTGCCAGCAGTTTAGCGGGAGGCAAAAACATTCGGTACTTC. It codes for CASSLAGGKNIRYF.

This clonotype occurred a few times. This chain joins TRBV30 and TRBJ1-2; D is unresolved. The V gene's germline CDR1 is GTSNPN and CDR2 SVGIG (reference sequence). Trimming shortened V by 0 bases and J by 8 bases, and 13 bases separated the two germline ends. The CDR3 loop spans 13 amino acids. CDR3 amino acids: CAWSVLWSGGYTF. The CDR3 coding sequence is TGTGCCTGGAGTGTACTCTGGTCGGGCGGCTACACCTTC.

The CDR3 loop reads CATSGTTTWYEQYF. The DNA of the CDR3 is TGTGCCACCTCGGGGACAACTACGTGGTACGAGCAGTACTTC. The rearrangement links TRBV6-1 to TRBJ2-7; D is possibly TRBD1 (6 bases). This CDR3 is built from 14 residues. Germline CDR1 and CDR2: MNHNS and SASEGT. Trimming stripped 10 bases from V and 4 bases from J, with 20 bases between.

Only a few counts were recorded for this clonotype. The chain recombines TRBV20-1 with TRBJ2-7; TRBD2 agrees at 7 bases. This CDR3 contains 13 residues. V shed 3 bases, J shed 4 bases, and the junction held 6 bases outside the gene matches. Germline V gene sequence: CDR1 DFQATT, CDR2 SNEGSKA (reference sequence). The CDR3 reads CSASFGTTYEQYF. CDR3 bases: TGCAGTGCTAGCTTCGGGACTACATACGAGCAGTACTTC.

Many counts were recorded for this clonotype. The chain combines TRBV2 with TRBJ2-5; 7 bases map to TRBD1. Germline assignment: CDR1 SNHLY and CDR2 FYNNEI. The CDR3 has 14 amino acids. V shed 6 bases and J 4 bases; nucleotides not matched to a gene: 8. CDR3 sequence: CASRRTGGPETQYF. CDR3 coding DNA: TGTGCCAGCAGGCGGACAGGTGGCCCAGAGACCCAGTACTTC. Supplemented by reference TRBV2 and TRBJ2-5, the full variable domain reads EPEVTQTPSHQVTQMGQEVILRCVPISNHLYFYWYRQILGQKVEFLVSFYNNEISEKSEIFDDQFSVERPDGSNFTLKIRSTKLEDSAMYFCASRRTGGPETQYFGPGTRLLVL.